This T cell receptor beta chain emerged from a study of OX40 agonist ivuxolimab in advanced cancers. Overall study findings and caveats: At doses 0.1 to 3.0 mg/kg, CD4+ and CD8+ clones expanded. Normalized expansion of T-cell clones was also low for some nonresponders.

Generated by immunoSEQ multiplex PCR, the TCRdb table keeps only in-frame clones and is missing some. This table holds 50,000 to 65,000 clones, 92% found once. On this clone: The antigen is undetermined.

Trimming removed 4 bases at V and 6 bases at J, with 26 bases between. This CDR3 has 18 residues. Germline V gene sequence: CDR1 SGHKS, CDR2 YYEKEE (reference sequence). The source material was CD4+ or CD8+ T cells sorted from blood, sampled in a trial of the OX40 agonist ivuxolimab. This chain joins TRBV5-5 and TRBJ1-5, with D perhaps TRBD1 (5 bases). The sequence was obtained from an adult with an advanced solid tumor such as melanoma, head and neck, liver or kidney cancer. In DNA, the CDR3 is TGTGCCAGCAGCCAAAACAGTGGGCGGGACCCAAGGGTTCAGCCCCAGCATTTT. Residues: CASSQNSGRDPRVQPQHF.